The clone carrying this TCR beta chain was detected only a few times. What it binds is not known. This entry is derived from a study of identical twins. A universal primer site came from template switching; cDNA carried unique molecular identifiers. From the 5' RACE reads, TCRdb called clonotypes with MiXCR, one entry per CDR3 protein. The sample shows a few hundred thousand distinct CDR3 sequences, about 18% of them seen only once. CDR3 length: 15 amino acids. Germline CDR1 is SGHRS and CDR2 is YFSETQ. The ends were cut back, 5 bases at V and 1 base at J, with 13 bases in the middle. Study-level results: Insertion counts were lower in abundant cord blood beta clonotypes, a trend that memory repertoires did not show. Because invariant MAIT and iNKT cells could be present, zero-insertion analyses could be partly confounded. Excess sharing by twins proved weaker in beta out-of-frame sequences.

Sequenced input: naive T cells sorted from blood. The source of this sequence is a man aged 50 or older in good health. This chain uses TRBV5-1 with TRBJ1-3; no reliable D call. The CDR3 protein is CASSPAGESGNTIYF. In DNA form, the CDR3 reads TGCGCCAGCAGTCCCGCCGGGGAGTCTGGAAACACCATATATTTT.